This TCR beta chain was identified during a study of blood T cells in healthy people across ages. For the second PCR, which ran for roughly 7 to 11 cycles, a sample-barcoded 5' primer and a J-beta primer mix were used. TCRdb fed the 5' RACE reads into MiXCR, producing one record per CDR3 protein. Of roughly 900,000 distinct CDR3 sequences in the sample, under 50% were seen once. On this clonotype itself: Antigen: not known.

V lost 1 base, J lost 7 bases, and 14 bases lay in between. The length of the CDR3 is 15 residues. CDR1 is LGHDT, CDR2 YNNKEL, per germline (reference sequence). Findings of the study overall: It was not known whether donors were CMV positive (a possible confounder of expanded clonotype changes). When set beside aged donors, long-lived donors presented more naive CD4+ cells and higher diversity.

The sample taken for sequencing was blood. This chain joins TRBV3-1 and TRBJ2-1; TRBD2 might be the D (5 bases). This TCR was recovered from a man aged 25-40 years in good health. The CDR3: CASSQAAGRRNEQFF. CDR3 DNA: TGTGCCAGCAGCCAAGCGGCGGGTCGTCGGAATGAGCAGTTCTTC.